This TCR beta chain was captured by sequencing in a study of tissue T cells after allogeneic stem cell transplantation. V shed 5 bases, J shed 7 bases, and the junction held 6 bases outside the gene matches. CDR1 is GTSNPN, CDR2 SVGIG, per germline (reference sequence). This CDR3 is 12 amino acids long. The protocol was immunoSEQ multiplex PCR, while the TCRdb copy is restricted to in-frame clones and leaves out a portion. This sample yields some 12,000 clones, of which approximately 70% are seen a single time; 13% to 15% belongs to the top ten. The V call is TRBV30, the J call TRBJ1-2; TRBD1 matches 8 bases. Sequenced here: tissue from the right colon, sampled at autopsy. This sequence was found in a woman aged 18 to 50 with breast cancer. This CDR3 is CAWGEQGGGYTF. The CDR3, as DNA: TGTGCCTGGGGGGAACAGGGGGGTGGCTACACCTTC.